The clone carrying this TCR beta chain was counted a few times. Its specificity is not known. The data were taken from a study of blood T cells in healthy people across ages. PCR was performed a second time for about 7 to 11 cycles using a sample-barcoded 5' primer and a J-beta primer mix. Each CDR3 protein gets one entry after TCRdb re-called the 5' RACE reads with MiXCR. The top ten hold around 18% of the sample, which has more than 1 million distinct CDR3 sequences, 40% to 55% seen once. The study's findings and limits: Greater diversity and more naive CD4+ cells were seen in long-lived donors than in aged donors.

J lost 9 bases, V lost 5 bases, and 12 bases had no gene match. Germline-derived CDR1 and CDR2 are SNHLY and FYNNEI. CDR3 length equals 15 residues. Material: blood. The origin of this receptor is a woman in her sixties in good health. This sequence joins TRBV2 and TRBJ2-1; 8 nucleotides agree with TRBD2. The CDR3 protein is CASSKTGTSISEQFF. The CDR3 nucleotides are TGTGCCAGCAGTAAAACCGGGACTAGTATAAGTGAGCAGTTCTTC.